The sequence of this T cell receptor beta chain was determined in a study of T-cell reconstitution after alpha-beta-depleted transplantation in children. Trimming removed 4 bases from V and 6 bases from J; junction bases left unmatched: 9. CDR3 size: 16 residues. General observations from the study: Some patients' high day-60 TCRbeta diversity was attributed to recipient cells surviving conditioning. Reportedly, roughly two months post-transplant, alpha-beta T cells arose from several hundred expanded graft clones. When one year had passed after transplant, most T-cell counts and diversity came from newly produced T cells.

Molecular barcoding with unique molecular identifiers was used for the TCRbeta library. TCRdb reprocessed the PCR reads with MiXCR, giving one entry per CDR3 protein. Of 780,000 or so distinct CDR3 sequences in the sample, under 20% were seen once. Worth noting for this clonotype: Its antigen is not known.

This chain uses TRBV12-3 or TRBV12-4 with TRBJ2-1, with 10 bases that match TRBD2. The sequencing used PBMCs, mostly from graft donor cells, collected 360 days after TCRalphabeta/CD19-depleted stem cell transplant. The origin of this receptor is a male patient between 5 and 17 years old who had a stem cell transplant for acute lymphoblastic leukemia, so the T cells may come from the graft donor. Here the CDR3 DNA reads TGTGCCAGCAGTTCCGCTAGCGGGAGATCGGGCAATGAGCAGTTCTTC. Its protein product is CASSSASGRSGNEQFF.